These T cell receptor beta chains were read from a single sample in a study of T cells in Graves' hyperthyroidism and ophthalmopathy. TCRdb re-called the multiplex PCR reads through MiXCR, storing one row per CDR3 protein. Among 350,000 or so distinct CDR3 sequences listed, less than 20% were seen once. Sequenced input: blood. These receptors all come from a woman aged 35 to 49 with Graves' ophthalmopathy. CDR3s include the opening cysteine and the closing phenylalanine or tryptophan. D genes are given only for firm matches. A clone size is listed for some rows: how often the clone was seen (once, few, many), or a class if it is expanded.

many	TRBV6-5	TRBJ1-1	-	CASSYSRANTEAFF	TGTGCCAGCAGTTATTCCAGGGCGAACACTGAAGCTTTCTTT
many	TRBV6-1	TRBJ1-1	-	CASRGRLGMNTEAFF	TGTGCCAGCAGGGGAAGGCTCGGAATGAACACTGAAGCTTTCTTT
many	TRBV20-1	TRBJ1-5	-	CSARDKGQPQHF	TGCAGTGCTAGAGATAAAGGGCAGCCCCAGCATTTT
many	TRBV4-1	TRBJ2-7	TRBD1	CASRQQGSYEQYF	TGCGCCAGCAGGCAACAGGGGTCCTACGAGCAGTACTTC
many	TRBV27	TRBJ1-1	-	CASSLQGKMNTEAFF	TGTGCCAGCAGCTTACAGGGTAAGATGAACACTGAAGCTTTCTTT
many	TRBV6-5	TRBJ2-3	TRBD2	CASSWTSGSTDTQYF	TGTGCCAGCAGTTGGACTAGCGGGAGCACAGATACGCAGTATTTT
-	TRBV12-3/TRBV12-4	TRBJ1-1	-	CASRELNTEALF	TGTGCCAGCAGGGAACTGAACACTGAAGCCTTATTT
many	TRBV12-3/TRBV12-4	TRBJ2-7	-	CASSFSDRPYEQYF	TGTGCCAGCAGTTTTTCCGACAGACCCTACGAGCAGTACTTC
many	TRBV12-3/TRBV12-4	TRBJ2-7	-	CASSLGVNKYEQYF	TGTGCCAGCAGTTTGGGGGTTAATAAGTACGAGCAGTACTTC
few	TRBV7-9	TRBJ1-6	TRBD1	CASSLRGTGGLNSPLYF	TGTGCCAGCAGCTTGAGAGGGACAGGGGGCCTGAATTCACCCCTCTACTTT
-	TRBV30	TRBJ2-4	-	CAWSLRRDVGLAAKNIQYF	TGTGCCTGGAGCCTGCGGAGGGACGTCGGCCTCGCCGCCAAAAACATTCAGTACTTC
few	TRBV14	TRBJ1-2	-	CASSQGGSDYGYTF	TGTGCCAGCAGCCAAGGAGGGTCGGACTATGGCTACACCTTC
-	TRBV6-2/TRBV6-3	TRBJ2-2	TRBD1	CASSTDRSANTGELFF	TGTGCCAGCAGTACGGACAGGTCTGCGAACACCGGGGAGCTGTTTTTT
many	TRBV6-2/TRBV6-3	TRBJ2-5	-	CASTHPLGETQYF	TGTGCCAGCACCCATCCCCTGGGAGAGACCCAGTACTTC
many	TRBV28	TRBJ2-7	TRBD2	CASSLSTSGGSVQYF	TGTGCCAGCAGTTTATCGACTAGCGGGGGGAGTGTGCAGTACTTC
few	TRBV11-2	TRBJ1-1	-	CASSLVVSVNTEAFF	TGTGCCAGCAGCTTAGTCGTGTCAGTGAACACTGAAGCTTTCTTT
many	TRBV29-1	TRBJ2-7	-	CSVEDRGRSGPYEQYF	TGCAGCGTTGAAGATCGTGGCAGGAGCGGCCCCTACGAGCAGTACTTC
many	TRBV2	TRBJ2-5	TRBD2	CASSEEASGGPQETQYF	TGTGCCAGCAGTGAAGAGGCTAGCGGGGGACCCCAAGAGACCCAGTACTTC
many	TRBV27	TRBJ1-2	TRBD1	CASSYDRGGGYTF	TGTGCCAGCAGTTACGACAGGGGGGGGGGCTACACCTTC
many	TRBV7-8	TRBJ2-6	-	CASSPSTSRANVLTF	TGTGCCAGCAGCCCCTCCACTAGTCGGGCCAACGTCCTGACTTTC